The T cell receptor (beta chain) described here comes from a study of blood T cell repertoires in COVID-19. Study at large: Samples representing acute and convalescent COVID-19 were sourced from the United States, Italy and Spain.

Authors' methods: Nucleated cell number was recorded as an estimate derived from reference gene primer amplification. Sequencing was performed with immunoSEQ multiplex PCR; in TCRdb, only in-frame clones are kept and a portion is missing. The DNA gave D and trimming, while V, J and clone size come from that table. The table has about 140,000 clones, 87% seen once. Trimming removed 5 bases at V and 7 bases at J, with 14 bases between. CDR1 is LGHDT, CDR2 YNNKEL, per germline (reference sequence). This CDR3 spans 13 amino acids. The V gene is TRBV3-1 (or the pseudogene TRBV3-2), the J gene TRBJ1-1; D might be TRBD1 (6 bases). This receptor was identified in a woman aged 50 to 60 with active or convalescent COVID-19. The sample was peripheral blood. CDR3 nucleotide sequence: TGTGCCAGCAGCTCAACAGGGCAGATTGAAGCTTTCTTT. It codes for CASSSTGQIEAFF.